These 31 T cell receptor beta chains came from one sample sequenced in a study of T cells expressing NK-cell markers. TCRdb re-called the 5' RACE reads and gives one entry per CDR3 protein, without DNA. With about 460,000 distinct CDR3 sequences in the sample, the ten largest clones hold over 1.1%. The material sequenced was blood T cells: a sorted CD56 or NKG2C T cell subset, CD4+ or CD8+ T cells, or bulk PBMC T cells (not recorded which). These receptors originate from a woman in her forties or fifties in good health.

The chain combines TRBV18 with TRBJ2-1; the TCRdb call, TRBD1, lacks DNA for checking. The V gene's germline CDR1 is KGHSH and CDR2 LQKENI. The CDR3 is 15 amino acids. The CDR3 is CASYLGGSSYNEQFF.

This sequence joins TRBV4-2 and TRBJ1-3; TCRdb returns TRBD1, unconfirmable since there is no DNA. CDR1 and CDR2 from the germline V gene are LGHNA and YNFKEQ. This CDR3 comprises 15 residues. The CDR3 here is CASSPDRNSGNTIYF.

CDR3: CASSLAEPRAGGYTF. This chain uses TRBV5-1 with TRBJ1-2; the D call from TCRdb, TRBD1, cannot be confirmed without DNA. The CDR3 sequence is 15 residues long. Germline V lookup: CDR1 SGHRS, CDR2 YFSETQ.

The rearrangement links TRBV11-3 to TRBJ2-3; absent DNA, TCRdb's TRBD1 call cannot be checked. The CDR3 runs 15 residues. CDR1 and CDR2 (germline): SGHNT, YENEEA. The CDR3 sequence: CASSLGDGGTDTQYF.

CDR3 amino acids: CASSLLGGTSGANVLTF. The rearrangement uses TRBV5-1 and TRBJ2-6; the D call from TCRdb, TRBD2, cannot be confirmed without DNA. Germline CDR1 SGHRS, CDR2 YFSETQ. CDR3 length: 17 amino acids. The whole variable domain, filled in from reference TRBV5-1 and TRBJ2-6, reads KAGVTQTPRYLIKTRGQQVTLSCSPISGHRSVSWYQQTPGQGLQFLFEYFSETQRNKGNFPGRFSGRQFSNSRSEMNVSTLELGDSALYLCASSLLGGTSGANVLTFGAGSRLTVL.

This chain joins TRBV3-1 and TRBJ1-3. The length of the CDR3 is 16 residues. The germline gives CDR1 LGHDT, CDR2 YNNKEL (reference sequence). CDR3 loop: CASSHQEVAAGNTIYF.

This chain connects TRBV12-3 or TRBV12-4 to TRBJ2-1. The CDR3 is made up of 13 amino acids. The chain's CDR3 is CASSLRGVDEQFF.

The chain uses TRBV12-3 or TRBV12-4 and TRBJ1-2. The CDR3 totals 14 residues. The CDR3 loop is CASSAKYPNYGYTF.

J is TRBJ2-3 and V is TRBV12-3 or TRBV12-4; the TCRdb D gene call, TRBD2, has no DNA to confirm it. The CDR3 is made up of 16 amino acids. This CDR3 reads CASRPETSGRADTQYF.

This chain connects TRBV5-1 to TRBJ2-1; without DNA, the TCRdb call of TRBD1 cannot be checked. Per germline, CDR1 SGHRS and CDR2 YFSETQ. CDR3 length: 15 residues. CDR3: CASSLVVAGSGEQFF.

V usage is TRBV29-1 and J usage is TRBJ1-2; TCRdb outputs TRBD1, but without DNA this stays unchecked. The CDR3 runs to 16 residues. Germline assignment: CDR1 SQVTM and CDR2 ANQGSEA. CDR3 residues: CSARGGGQRGDYGYTF.

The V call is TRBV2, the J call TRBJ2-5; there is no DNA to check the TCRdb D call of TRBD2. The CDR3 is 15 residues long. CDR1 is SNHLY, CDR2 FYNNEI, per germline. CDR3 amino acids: CASSAWEGQQETQYF.

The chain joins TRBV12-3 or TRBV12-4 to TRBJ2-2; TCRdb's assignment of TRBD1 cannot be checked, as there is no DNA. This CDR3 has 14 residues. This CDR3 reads CASRGTGTRGELFF.

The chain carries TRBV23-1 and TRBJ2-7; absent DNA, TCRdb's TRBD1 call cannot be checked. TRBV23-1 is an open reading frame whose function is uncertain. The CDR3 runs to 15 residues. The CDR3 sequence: CASTTSRDSSYEQYF.

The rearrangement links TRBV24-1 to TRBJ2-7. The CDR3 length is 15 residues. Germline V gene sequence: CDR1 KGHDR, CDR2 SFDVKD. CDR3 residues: CATSDRTKGPHEQYF.

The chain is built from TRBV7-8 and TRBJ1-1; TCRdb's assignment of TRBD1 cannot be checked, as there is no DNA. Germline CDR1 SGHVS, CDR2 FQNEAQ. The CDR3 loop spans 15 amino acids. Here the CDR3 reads CASSLVPGLVTEAFF.

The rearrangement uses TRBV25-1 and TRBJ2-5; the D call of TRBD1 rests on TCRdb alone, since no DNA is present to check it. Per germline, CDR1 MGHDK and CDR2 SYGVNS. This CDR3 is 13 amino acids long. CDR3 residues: CASSAGLPGSQYF.

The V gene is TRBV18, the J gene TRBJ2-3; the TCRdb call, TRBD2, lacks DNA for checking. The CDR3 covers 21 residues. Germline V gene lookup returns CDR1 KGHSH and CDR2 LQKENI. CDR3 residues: CASSPPQKGLADSSSTDTQYF.

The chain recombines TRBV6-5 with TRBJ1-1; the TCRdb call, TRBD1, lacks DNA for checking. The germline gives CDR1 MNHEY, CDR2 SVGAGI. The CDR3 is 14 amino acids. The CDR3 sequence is CASTPTGRYTEAFF.

CDR3 sequence reads: CASSQMGQQYF. V and J are TRBV4-1 and TRBJ2-7; absent DNA, TCRdb's TRBD1 call cannot be checked. Looked up from germline, CDR1 is MGHRA and CDR2 is YSYEKL. This CDR3 comprises 11 residues.

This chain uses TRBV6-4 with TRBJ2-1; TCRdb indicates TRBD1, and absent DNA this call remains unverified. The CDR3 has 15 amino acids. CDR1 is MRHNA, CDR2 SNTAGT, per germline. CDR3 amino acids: CASSDGQGHYNEQFF.

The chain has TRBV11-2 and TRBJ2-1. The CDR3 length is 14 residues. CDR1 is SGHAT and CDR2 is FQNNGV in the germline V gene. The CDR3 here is CASSLVDDYNEQFF.

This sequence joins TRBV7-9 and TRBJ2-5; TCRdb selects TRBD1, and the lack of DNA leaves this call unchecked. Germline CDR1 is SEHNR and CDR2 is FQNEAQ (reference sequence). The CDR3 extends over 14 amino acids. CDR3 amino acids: CASRDRGYQETQYF.

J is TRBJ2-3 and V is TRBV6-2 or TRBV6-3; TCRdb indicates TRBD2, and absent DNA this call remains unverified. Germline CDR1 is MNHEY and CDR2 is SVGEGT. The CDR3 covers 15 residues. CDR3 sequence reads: CASSPRRVSTDTQYF.

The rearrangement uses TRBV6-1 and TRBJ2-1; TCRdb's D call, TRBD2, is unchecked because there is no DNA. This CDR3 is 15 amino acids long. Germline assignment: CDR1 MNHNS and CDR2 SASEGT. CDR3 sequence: CASSEDSDSYNEQFF.

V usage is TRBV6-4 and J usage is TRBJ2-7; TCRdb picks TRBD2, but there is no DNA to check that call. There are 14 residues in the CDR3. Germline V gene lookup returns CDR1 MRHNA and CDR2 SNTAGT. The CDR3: CASSASGSSAEQYF.

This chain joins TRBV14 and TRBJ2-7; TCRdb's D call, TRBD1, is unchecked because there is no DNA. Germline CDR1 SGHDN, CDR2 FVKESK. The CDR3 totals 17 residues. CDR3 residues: CASSQGILGRNSYEQYF.

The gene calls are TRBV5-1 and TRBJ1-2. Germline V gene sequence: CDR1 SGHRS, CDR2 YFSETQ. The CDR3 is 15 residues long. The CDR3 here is CASSGNFRTGYGYTF.

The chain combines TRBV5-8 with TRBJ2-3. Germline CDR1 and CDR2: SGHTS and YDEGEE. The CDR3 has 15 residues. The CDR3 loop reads CASNSNGENTDTQYF.

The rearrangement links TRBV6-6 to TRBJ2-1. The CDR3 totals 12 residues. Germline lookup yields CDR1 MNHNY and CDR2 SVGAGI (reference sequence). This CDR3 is CASSYGVTEQFF.

The CDR3: CASSSGTSGSPTYEQYF. The chain carries TRBV19 and TRBJ2-7; TCRdb proposes TRBD2, but this gene call is untestable without DNA. This CDR3 is built from 17 residues. The germline V gene encodes CDR1 LNHDA and CDR2 SQIVND (reference sequence).